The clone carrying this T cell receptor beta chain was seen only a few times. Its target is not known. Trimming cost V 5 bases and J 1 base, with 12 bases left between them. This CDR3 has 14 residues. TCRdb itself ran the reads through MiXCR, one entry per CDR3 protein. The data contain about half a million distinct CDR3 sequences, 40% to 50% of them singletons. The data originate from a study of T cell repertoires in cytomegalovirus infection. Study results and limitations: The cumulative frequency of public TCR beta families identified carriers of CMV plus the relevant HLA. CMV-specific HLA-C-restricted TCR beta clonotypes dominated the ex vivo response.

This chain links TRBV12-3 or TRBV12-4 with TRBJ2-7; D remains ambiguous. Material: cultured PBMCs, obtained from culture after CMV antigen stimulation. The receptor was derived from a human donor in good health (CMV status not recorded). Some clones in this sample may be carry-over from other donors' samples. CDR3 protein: CASSPQVRSYEQYF. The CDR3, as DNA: TGTGCCAGCAGTCCCCAAGTCCGATCCTACGAGCAGTACTTC.